This T cell receptor (beta chain) stems from a study of metastatic and nonmetastatic thyroid tumors. Overall study context: Repertoires from malignant and benign thyroid patients were compared across blood and tumor or nodule tissue.

Prior to thyroid surgery, none of the patients had received any treatment. This clone was counted many times. Its matching antigen is unknown. Trimming stripped 5 bases from V and 6 bases from J, with 19 bases between. The CDR3 length is 16 residues. Germline-derived CDR1 and CDR2 are SGHTA and FQGTGA. Overall study findings and caveats: Malignant thyroid tumors reportedly had TCR beta diversity that was significantly higher than in benign nodules, in blood and tumor.

Authors' processing steps: Clinicopathological groups supplied CDR3 differences that were used to build a distant-metastasis classifier for papillary thyroid cancer. TCRdb ran MiXCR on the PCR reads. These V and J calls originate from TCRdb's pipeline instead of the authors' own analysis. The profile shows over 25,000 clones, 18% of them singletons. This TCR derives from a female donor with papillary thyroid cancer or a benign thyroid nodule (not recorded which). Some clones in this sample may be carry-over from other donors' samples. This chain connects TRBV7-3 to TRBJ2-2; D is unclear. Sequencing input: blood. The CDR3 bases are TGTGCCAGCAGCACGTTCCCCCCCACCGTGCCCGGGGAGCTGTTTTTT. It translates to CASSTFPPTVPGELFF. Looking up the rest from reference TRBV7-3 and TRBJ2-2 gives the full variable domain: GAGVSQTPSNKVTEKGKYVELRCDPISGHTALYWYRQSLGQGPEFLIYFQGTGAADDSGLPNDRFFAVRPEGSVSTLKIQRTERGDSAVYLCASSTFPPTVPGELFFGEGSRLTVL.